This T cell receptor beta chain came from a study of T-cell reconstitution after alpha-beta-depleted transplantation in children. Whole-study findings and limits: Where some patients showed high TCRbeta diversity at day 60, it came from recipient T cells and thymic progenitors that had survived. The study reportedly traced alpha-beta T cells about two months after transplant to several hundred expanded graft clones. From newly produced T cells came most of the T-cell counts and diversity one year after transplant.

This clonotype has only a few counts. Its antigen is not known. It was with unique molecular identifiers that the TCRbeta library was prepared. TCRdb reanalysed the PCR reads using MiXCR and keeps one entry per CDR3 protein. The sample holds almost 600,000 distinct CDR3 sequences, roughly a quarter seen once. This CDR3 is 14 amino acids long. The V gene's germline CDR1 is MNHEY and CDR2 SMNVEV (reference sequence). The junction had 7 bases not matched to a gene; V was cut back by 6 bases and J by 3 bases. The sequence was collected from a boy under two years old with Wiskott-Aldrich syndrome, due to receive a stem cell transplant. The chain links TRBV27 to TRBJ1-1; TRBD1 aligns across 7 bases. The sequenced sample was PBMCs, obtained before TCRalphabeta/CD19-depleted stem cell transplant. This CDR3 reads CASRPLQGDTEAFF. Written as DNA, the CDR3 is TGTGCCAGCAGGCCGCTTCAGGGGGACACTGAAGCTTTCTTT.